The following is a T cell receptor beta chain sequence with its context. Its antigen is unidentified. As the method of synthesis, 5'RACE template switching with UMIs yielded TCR beta cDNA. TCRdb reprocessed the 5' RACE reads and stores each CDR3 protein as one record, lacking DNA. This sample's table has about 150,000 distinct CDR3 sequences. The germline V gene has CDR1 MGHRA and CDR2 YSYEKL. This CDR3 has 15 amino acids. The data stem from a study of T cells expressing NK-cell markers. Looking at the study overall: Among eight sequenced donors, seven carried HCMV seropositivity while one was seronegative. General study findings and limits: Dominant NKG2C+ clonotypes made up roughly 1.0-7.0% of CD8+ T cells in six donors. Nothing established the HCMV specificity of expanded NKG2C+ T cell clones.

This receptor was taken from a woman in her 50s in good health. The V call is TRBV4-1, the J call TRBJ2-7; TCRdb selects TRBD1, and the lack of DNA leaves this call unchecked. The sequenced sample was blood T cells: a sorted CD56 or NKG2C T cell subset, CD4+ or CD8+ T cells, or bulk PBMC T cells (not recorded which). The CDR3 is CASSQDGAKSYEQYF.